This T cell receptor beta chain is drawn from a study of spatial heterogeneity in lung cancer (dated by TCRdb to the late 2010s). With regard to the full study: Beta-chain transcripts were consistently detected in greater numbers than alpha-chain transcripts, which likely reflected higher beta-chain transcript abundance. TCR alpha and beta repertoires were quantitatively compared across multiple tumor regions, matched nontumor lung and blood in non-small cell lung cancer. Nonsynonymous mutation counts, determined by whole-exome sequencing of tumor tissue, were related to features of the TCR repertoire. Both alpha and beta chains were TCR-sequenced in samples taken at surgery, namely 220 tumor regions, around 64 matched nontumor lung samples and 50 to 60 PBMC samples. In the raw uncorrected reads, each unique combination of TCR and UMI appeared more than ten times on average.

What this sample's time point label stands for: sample taken at primary tumor resection. TCR sequencing used whole RNA extracted from tumor and nontumor lung tissue, or from cryopreserved PBMC samples, without cell sorting. Samples were obtained from about 75 patients with early-stage, untreated non-small cell lung cancer from the lung TRACERx cohort. Only patients for whom sufficient RNA was available from at least two tumor regions were selected for TCR sequencing. The library relied on 5' RACE. The listed sequencing device is NextSeq 500. In the TCR library protocol, a unique molecular identifier was attached to each TCR cDNA molecule so that PCR and sequencing errors could be corrected. Per the authors' processing: Decombinator tools were used for TCR identification, UMI-based error correction and CDR3 extraction. TCRs above a frequency of 2 per 1,000, corresponding to the top 1% of the tumor frequency distribution, were defined as expanded. Rényi diversity was computed with the R vegan package after subsampling each repertoire 100 times to 5,000 TCRs. CDR3 similarity networks were built from amino acid triplet string-kernel similarity, with CDR3s being connected when pairwise similarity was above 0.82. TCRdb handled the public reads itself, with Q25 trimming in fastp and clone calling in MiXCR, and kept productive beta chains. Each entry merges the rows of one CDR3 protein and shows their most common DNA and genes. TCRdb, not the authors, supplied the V and J calls. The sample table shows 90,000 or so distinct CDR3 sequences, and 7% to 9% are seen once. The ten largest make up about 7% of the sample.

Beyond this particular receptor, the publication reports: Additional single-cell paired TCR alpha and beta sequencing was considered necessary to confirm, at a functional level, the hypothesis that regional TCRs recognize regional mutations. Ubiquitous expanded tumor TCRs showed up in blood more often at tumor resection than at routine follow-up.

At least ten counts were recorded for this clonotype. There is no known antigen for this receptor. Within one base of it there is no much larger clone, and no base qualities were kept. From the germline V gene, CDR1 is SGHDN and CDR2 is FVKESK. The CDR3 contains 16 residues, cysteine and phenylalanine counted. Only CDR3 DNA is held: 48 bases, read in frame from base 1. The V and J ends are trimmed by 1 base and 0 bases, leaving 12 bases between them. The sequencing used PBMCs, collected at surgery. The chain employs TRBV14 and TRBJ1-1; TRBD1 could be the D gene, as 5 bases match. This TCR was sampled from a male donor with early-stage non-small cell lung cancer. The DNA sequence reads TGTGCCAGCAGCCAAGGTGTGGGGCTTATGAACACTGAAGCTTTCTTT. This codes for CASSQGVGLMNTEAFF.